These 12 T cell receptor beta chains were all obtained from the same sample, sequenced in a study of T cell repertoires in cytomegalovirus infection. Each CDR3 protein is one row after TCRdb ran MiXCR on the reads. This table holds about 490,000 distinct CDR3 sequences, approximately 25% found once. The sequenced material came from PBMCs. Every receptor here comes from a human donor in good health (CMV status not recorded). Some clones in this sample may be carry-over from other donors' samples.

This clonotype was observed many times. The chain combines TRBV7-3 with TRBJ2-2; D ambiguous. V was pared by 0 bases and J by 3 bases, with 2 bases between. Looked up from germline, CDR1 is SGHTA and CDR2 is FQGTGA. This CDR3 is 13 amino acids long. As DNA, the CDR3 is TGTGCCAGCAGCTTAACGCACACCGGGGAGCTGTTTTTT. Translation: CASSLTHTGELFF.

The rearrangement links TRBV4-1 to TRBJ2-7; TRBD1 matches 7 bases. CDR1 is MGHRA, CDR2 YSYEKL, per germline. Germline trimming cut 1 base from V and 4 bases from J; bases unmatched to any gene: 4. The CDR3 spans 14 residues. The CDR3 loop is CASSQAGTVYEQYF. The CDR3 nucleotides read TGCGCCAGCAGCCAAGCCGGGACAGTTTACGAGCAGTACTTC.

In its sample, this clonotype was seen many times. The genes are TRBV7-2 and TRBJ2-5, with 8 positions matching TRBD2. There are 15 residues in the CDR3. The trim removed 3 bases at V and 2 bases at J, leaving 5 bases unmatched. Germline V CDR1 and CDR2: SGHTA, FQGNSA. The DNA of the CDR3 is TGTGCCAGCAGCTTTACTAGCGGTCCTCAAGAGACCCAGTACTTC. Translation gives CASSFTSGPQETQYF. Full variable domain (missing parts from reference TRBV7-2 and TRBJ2-5): GAGVSQSPSNKVTEKGKDVELRCDPISGHTALYWYRQSLGQGLEFLIYFQGNSAPDKSGLPSDRFSAERTGGSVSTLTIQRTQQEDSAVYLCASSFTSGPQETQYFGPGTRLLVL.

This chain uses TRBV5-1 with TRBJ1-2; 8 bases line up with TRBD1. Germline CDR1 SGHRS, CDR2 YFSETQ. CDR3 length: 12 residues. V dropped 4 bases and J dropped 9; count of bases not matched to a gene: 5. As DNA, the CDR3 is TGCGCCAGCAGCCGCGGACAGGGAAGCTACACCTTC. Translating it yields CASSRGQGSYTF.

This clonotype was observed many times. The chain has TRBV7-3 and TRBJ2-3; no definite D call. V was clipped by 0 bases and J by 0 bases, with 7 bases between them. From germline, CDR1 is SGHTA and CDR2 FQGTGA. The CDR3 contains 15 residues. The CDR3 bases are TGTGCCAGCAGCTTAACTACGTCTAGCACAGATACGCAGTATTTT. Translating it yields CASSLTTSSTDTQYF.

In nucleotides, the CDR3 is TGCAGCGTTGAACCTCAGGAGAACACTGAAGCTTTCTTT. Its protein is CSVEPQENTEAFF. This chain connects TRBV29-1 to TRBJ1-1; D ambiguous. This CDR3 region has 13 residues. Germline-derived CDR1 and CDR2 are SQVTM and ANQGSEA. Trimming took 2 bases from V and 1 from J, leaving 8 bases between them.

The table lists this clonotype with many counts. CDR3 DNA: TGTGCCAGCAGTTACCAAACTTGGAAAGCGGGAGGGGGGTATGAGCAGTTCTTC. This gives the protein CASSYQTWKAGGGYEQFF. This sequence joins TRBV6-5 and TRBJ2-1; 10 bases are shared with TRBD2. CDR3 size: 18 residues. J was trimmed by 8 bases and V by 2 bases; bases with no gene match: 15. Germline CDR1 and CDR2: MNHEY and SVGAGI.

This clonotype showed up many times. The chain combines TRBV7-2 with TRBJ2-4; TRBD1 or TRBD2 may be the D gene (5 bases each). Trimming removed 4 bases from V and 11 bases from J, with 15 bases in between. There are 13 residues in the CDR3. CDR1 and CDR2 (germline): SGHTA, FQGNSA. DNA for the CDR3: TGTGCCAGCAGCTATCGATGGGACGGTTTTCAGTACTTC. This translates into CASSYRWDGFQYF.

The V and J genes are TRBV7-2 and TRBJ1-5; 8 bases are shared with TRBD1. CDR1 is SGHTA and CDR2 is FQGNSA in the germline V gene. The CDR3 runs to 14 residues. V was pared by 5 bases and J by 4 bases, with 4 bases of the junction left unmatched. The CDR3 spells CASSADRVNQPQHF. In DNA form, the CDR3 reads TGTGCCAGCAGCGCGGACAGGGTGAATCAGCCCCAGCATTTT. The full variable domain, its missing parts supplied by reference TRBV7-2 and TRBJ1-5, is GAGVSQSPSNKVTEKGKDVELRCDPISGHTALYWYRQSLGQGLEFLIYFQGNSAPDKSGLPSDRFSAERTGGSVSTLTIQRTQQEDSAVYLCASSADRVNQPQHFGDGTRLSIL.

There are many counts of this clonotype. V is TRBV7-2 and J is TRBJ2-1, with D perhaps TRBD2 (6 bases). The V and J ends lost 1 base and 3 bases respectively, with 10 bases between them. Germline CDR1 is SGHTA and CDR2 is FQGNSA. This CDR3 has 15 amino acids. This CDR3 is CASSLGPGLYNEQFF. CDR3 coding DNA: TGTGCCAGCAGCTTAGGACCGGGACTCTACAATGAGCAGTTCTTC.

This clonotype was found many times. V gene TRBV7-2 combines with J gene TRBJ2-1; 9 nucleotides align to TRBD1. This CDR3 contains 15 residues. Trimming at V came to 6 bases and at J to 4 bases, leaving 7 bases not matched to a gene. Germline V gene lookup returns CDR1 SGHTA and CDR2 FQGNSA. The CDR3, as DNA: TGTGCCAGCAGACCCGGGACAGGGAAATACAATGAGCAGTTCTTC. It codes for CASRPGTGKYNEQFF.

This clonotype was seen a single time. The CDR3 region is CASSPVVRGLAGSKAKNIQYF. The CDR3 DNA reads as TGTGCCAGCTCACCAGTAGTAAGGGGACTAGCGGGTTCGAAAGCCAAAAACATTCAGTACTTC. V and J are TRBV18 and TRBJ2-4, with 12 bases fitting TRBD2. The CDR3 covers 21 residues. With 2 bases clipped from V and 0 bases from J, the junction kept 14 bases outside the gene matches. The germline CDR1 and CDR2 sequences are KGHSH and LQKENI.